The 26 T cell receptor beta chains reported below all come from one sample, sequenced in a study of cytomegalovirus exposure and HLA in healthy donors. The assay was immunoSEQ multiplex PCR, and TCRdb's table has in-frame clones only and misses some. The sample lists about 160,000 clones; about nine tenths were seen once. The sequencing input was PBMCs. The receptors come from a young woman in good health and CMV-seropositive.

This chain links TRBV10-3 with TRBJ2-2; D may be TRBD1 (6 bases). The germline V gene has CDR1 ENHRY and CDR2 SYGVKD. With 4 bases removed from V and 6 bases from J, the gap between germline ends came to 15 bases. The CDR3 sequence is 15 residues long. As DNA, the CDR3 is TGTGCCATCAGTGGTTCAGGGGAGTTTTCCGGGGAGCTGTTTTTT. This translates into CAISGSGEFSGELFF.

The CDR3: CASSVIVSGSGYNEQFF. The CDR3 bases are TGTGCCAGCAGCGTTATTGTTAGCGGGAGCGGGTACAATGAGCAGTTCTTC. This chain connects TRBV9 to TRBJ2-1; 9 nucleotides match TRBD2. The CDR3 is made up of 17 amino acids. CDR1 is SGDLS and CDR2 is YYNGEE in the germline V gene. With V trimmed by 2 bases and J by 4 bases, 10 bases remained unmatched.

This chain connects TRBV27 to TRBJ2-2; 11 bases agree with TRBD1. The CDR3 loop spans 14 amino acids. Germline V gene sequence: CDR1 MNHEY, CDR2 SMNVEV (reference sequence). Trimming cost V 4 bases and J 6 bases; bases outside gene matches: 1. CDR3 sequence (DNA): TGTGCCAGCAGTTGGACAGGGGGCCCCGGGGAGCTGTTTTTT. Residues: CASSWTGGPGELFF.

V and J are TRBV2 and TRBJ2-7; 10 nucleotides line up with TRBD2. V lost 5 bases, J lost 2 bases, and 12 bases stayed unmatched. The germline gives CDR1 SNHLY, CDR2 FYNNEI. CDR3 size: 17 residues. The CDR3 DNA follows: TGTGCCAGCAGTCCTGGACTAGCGGCAAAGGGGGCCTACGAGCAGTACTTC. As protein: CASSPGLAAKGAYEQYF.

V usage is TRBV2 and J usage is TRBJ1-2, with D unresolved. Looked up from germline, CDR1 is SNHLY and CDR2 is FYNNEI. The V end was cut by 6 bases, the J end by 7 bases, with 9 bases between. This CDR3 spans 11 amino acids. The CDR3 DNA sequence: TGTGCCAGCAGGGACGGGAGTGGCTACACCTTC. Translation: CASRDGSGYTF.

The chain uses TRBV6-1 and TRBJ1-2, with TRBD1 matching over 9 bases. This CDR3 is 13 amino acids long. Losses at the gene ends were 7 bases for V and 6 bases for J; bases not matched to a gene: 6. Looked up from germline, CDR1 is MNHNS and CDR2 is SASEGT. The DNA for the CDR3 is TGTGCCAGCACTAACGACAGGGGGGATGGCTACACCTTC. Its translation: CASTNDRGDGYTF.

V is TRBV15 and J is TRBJ2-1; D is unresolved. CDR1 is LNHNV and CDR2 is YYDKDF in the germline V gene (reference sequence). Trimming pared 0 bases from V and 4 bases from J, leaving 7 bases between. The CDR3 sequence is 14 residues long. DNA for the CDR3: TGTGCCACCAGCAGAGAACGGAGTTACAATGAGCAGTTCTTC. Its protein product is CATSRERSYNEQFF.

The rearrangement links TRBV7-2 to TRBJ2-2; 12 bases are a match to TRBD2. The CDR3 runs to 15 residues. Per the germline V gene, CDR1 is SGHTA and CDR2 is FQGNSA. J was trimmed by 6 bases and V by 5 bases; bases with no gene match: 4. Written as DNA, the CDR3 is TGTGCCAGCAGCCCTAGCGGGAGGGCGTCCGGGGAGCTGTTTTTT. It is translated as CASSPSGRASGELFF.

The chain has TRBV30 and TRBJ2-7, with 9 bases aligning to TRBD2. V trimming: 1 base; J trimming: 5 bases; junction bases outside the gene matches: 12. Germline-derived CDR1 and CDR2 are GTSNPN and SVGIG (reference sequence). This CDR3 region has 16 residues. CDR3 residues: CAWSAGPAGGPDEQYF. The CDR3 coding sequence is TGTGCCTGGAGTGCGGGTCCGGCGGGAGGGCCGGACGAGCAGTACTTC.

This chain joins TRBV28 and TRBJ2-6, with 7 nucleotides matching TRBD1. Trimming cost V 6 bases and J 2 bases; bases outside gene matches: 4. Germline V lookup: CDR1 MDHEN, CDR2 SYDVKM. The CDR3 has 15 amino acids. This CDR3 reads CASRSDRAGANVLTF. Written as DNA, the CDR3 is TGTGCCAGCAGGTCAGACAGGGCTGGGGCCAACGTCCTGACTTTC. The whole variable domain, remainder taken from reference TRBV28 and TRBJ2-6, is DVKVTQSSRYLVKRTGEKVFLECVQDMDHENMFWYRQDPGLGLRLIYFSYDVKMKEKGDIPEGYSVSREKKERFSLILESASTNQTSMYLCASRSDRAGANVLTFGAGSRLTVL.

The chain combines TRBV7-8 with TRBJ2-2; 7 nucleotides agree with TRBD1. Unmatched junction bases numbered 18, after V lost 4 bases and J lost 4 bases. CDR3 length: 19 residues. From germline, CDR1 is SGHVS and CDR2 FQNEAQ. The CDR3 nucleotides are TGTGCCAGCAGCTCACATGGGGTGGGTGACAGGGTTGGCACCGGGGAGCTGTTTTTT. This codes for CASSSHGVGDRVGTGELFF. Supplemented by reference TRBV7-8 and TRBJ2-2, the full variable domain reads GAGVSQSPRYKVAKRGQDVALRCDPISGHVSLFWYQQALGQGPEFLTYFQNEAQLDKSGLPSDRFFAERPEGSVSTLKIQRTQQEDSAVYLCASSSHGVGDRVGTGELFFGEGSRLTVL.

The table lists this clone with a count of one. The rearrangement links TRBV5-8 to TRBJ1-5; 7 nucleotides line up with TRBD1. The length of the CDR3 is 15 residues. Unmatched junction bases numbered 6, after V lost 4 bases and J lost 2 bases. Germline CDR1 is SGHTS and CDR2 is YDEGEE. The CDR3 protein is CASSLQTGRNQPQHF. The CDR3 DNA follows: TGTGCCAGCAGCCTACAGACAGGGCGCAATCAGCCCCAGCATTTT.

This clone was observed a single time. The J gene is TRBJ2-2, the V gene TRBV30, with 9 bases that match TRBD1. Germline CDR1 is GTSNPN and CDR2 is SVGIG (reference sequence). The V and J ends lost 4 bases and 3 bases, in that order; junction bases with no gene match: 6. This CDR3 comprises 15 residues. DNA of the CDR3: TGTGCCTGGACCCCGGGACAGGGCTACACCGGGGAGCTGTTTTTT. It translates to CAWTPGQGYTGELFF.

The chain is built from TRBV6-5 and TRBJ2-7; maybe TRBD2 (5 bases). V was shortened by 5 bases and J by 11 bases, with 13 bases between the two germline ends. Germline lookup yields CDR1 MNHEY and CDR2 SVGAGI. The CDR3 has 11 amino acids. Written as DNA, the CDR3 is TGTGCCAGCAGTACGAGCGGAGTAGAGTACTTC. Its protein product is CASSTSGVEYF.

V gene TRBV6-5 combines with J gene TRBJ1-2, with 7 bases matching TRBD1. The V segment lost 0 bases and the J segment 7 bases; nucleotides outside the gene matches: 5. Per the germline V gene, CDR1 is MNHEY and CDR2 is SVGAGI. There are 14 residues in the CDR3. In DNA, the CDR3 is TGTGCCAGCAGTTACTCGACAGGGATGGCTGGCTACACCTTC. This sequence encodes CASSYSTGMAGYTF.

The chain links TRBV7-6 to TRBJ1-1; D unclear. The germline V gene encodes CDR1 SGHVS and CDR2 FNYEAQ. This CDR3 spans 16 amino acids. Trimming shortened V by 5 bases and J by 0 bases, and 16 bases separated the two germline ends. CDR3 in amino acids: CASSRGGTTMNTEAFF. The CDR3 DNA reads as TGTGCCAGCAGCCGCGGAGGTACAACGATGAACACTGAAGCTTTCTTT.

This sequence joins TRBV30 and TRBJ1-5; TRBD1 agrees at 7 bases. The CDR3 sequence is 12 residues long. With 3 bases clipped from V and 5 bases from J, the junction kept 1 base outside the gene matches. Germline values: CDR1 GTSNPN, CDR2 SVGIG (reference sequence). CDR3 sequence: CAWSDRDQPQHF. The CDR3 DNA sequence: TGTGCCTGGAGCGACAGGGATCAGCCCCAGCATTTT.

The chain joins TRBV5-5 to TRBJ1-2, with D unclear. Germline values: CDR1 SGHKS, CDR2 YYEKEE (reference sequence). This CDR3 has 13 amino acids. V dropped 4 bases and J dropped 4 bases, with 11 bases sitting between them. The CDR3: CASSTTTGYGYTF. The CDR3 DNA sequence: TGTGCCAGCAGCACGACGACGGGCTATGGCTACACCTTC.

This chain connects TRBV9 to TRBJ2-1; weak D call: TRBD1 (6 bases). The CDR3 extends over 15 amino acids. CDR1 SGDLS and CDR2 YYNGEE come from the germline V gene. V gave up 5 bases and J gave up 0 bases, with 12 bases separating them. The CDR3 is CASRRDTSSYNEQFF. The DNA for the CDR3 is TGTGCCAGCAGACGGGACACCAGCTCCTACAATGAGCAGTTCTTC.

This chain joins TRBV13 and TRBJ2-5; D call uncertain. V dropped 5 bases and J dropped 3 bases, with 4 bases sitting between them. The germline gives CDR1 PRHDT, CDR2 FYEKMQ (reference sequence). CDR3 length: 11 amino acids. CDR3 loop: CASSIKETQYF. The CDR3 nucleotides read TGTGCCAGCAGCATAAAAGAGACCCAGTACTTC.

This chain links TRBV7-6 with TRBJ1-3; 8 nucleotides agree with TRBD1. This CDR3 has 17 amino acids. Germline assignment: CDR1 SGHVS and CDR2 FNYEAQ. Losses at the gene ends were 4 bases for V and 2 bases for J; bases not matched to a gene: 10. The CDR3 reads CASSSNQGATAGNTIYF. DNA for the CDR3: TGTGCCAGCAGCTCAAATCAGGGGGCGACGGCTGGAAACACCATATATTTT.

The chain carries TRBV7-2 and TRBJ2-7; TRBD2 matches 7 bases. J gave up 5 bases and V 3 bases, and 7 bases lay outside the gene matches. Germline-derived CDR1 and CDR2 are SGHTA and FQGNSA. The CDR3 consists of 14 residues. The CDR3 loop is CASSLGTTVDEQYF. DNA of the CDR3: TGTGCCAGCAGCTTGGGGACTACCGTTGACGAGCAGTACTTC.

The chain carries TRBV21-1 and TRBJ2-6; TRBD1 is the table's D call and was not checked against the DNA. TRBV21-1 is a recognized pseudogene. This CDR3 contains 17 residues. In DNA form, the CDR3 reads TGTGCCAGCAAACCGGCAGGGTATTTCTCTGGGGCCAACGTCCTGACTTTC. This sequence encodes CASKPAGYFSGANVLTF.

V gene TRBV7-6 combines with J gene TRBJ2-1; D possibly corresponds to TRBD2 (6 bases). CDR1 and CDR2 (germline): SGHVS, FNYEAQ. The germline V and J ends were trimmed by 2 bases and 8 bases, with 16 bases remaining between them. This CDR3 is built from 15 residues. CDR3 region: CASSLRDPRRDEQFF. In nucleotides, the CDR3 is TGTGCCAGCAGCTTACGGGACCCCCGGAGGGATGAGCAGTTCTTC. Full variable domain (outside the CDR3, taken from reference TRBV7-6 and TRBJ2-1): GAGVSQSPRYKVTKRGQDVALRCDPISGHVSLYWYRQALGQGPEFLTYFNYEAQQDKSGLPNDRFSAERPEGSISTLTIQRTEQRDSAMYRCASSLRDPRRDEQFFGPGTRLTVL.

The J gene is TRBJ2-1, the V gene TRBV7-3, with D hard to call. The CDR3 length is 15 residues. Trimming cost V 1 base and J 6 bases, with 13 bases left between them. Germline V gene lookup returns CDR1 SGHTA and CDR2 FQGTGA. CDR3 sequence: CASSLKAQTLNEQFF. Here the CDR3 DNA reads TGTGCCAGCAGCTTAAAAGCCCAAACCCTCAATGAGCAGTTCTTC.

V gene TRBV10-3 combines with J gene TRBJ2-2; 9 bases align to TRBD1. Per germline, CDR1 ENHRY and CDR2 SYGVKD. The CDR3 consists of 17 residues. V lost 4 bases to trimming and J lost 3 bases; unmatched junction nucleotides: 9. CDR3 in amino acids: CAISGKRQGGDTGELFF. The CDR3 region has the DNA TGTGCCATCAGTGGCAAACGACAGGGGGGAGACACCGGGGAGCTGTTTTTT.